This entry is about one T cell receptor beta chain. This sample was included in a study of identical twins. V lost 5 bases and J 5 bases, leaving 12 bases between the germline ends. Germline V CDR1 and CDR2: SNHLY, FYNNEI. The CDR3 is 14 residues long. TCRdb called the 5' RACE reads again in MiXCR, with one record for every CDR3 protein. The table shows about 430,000 distinct CDR3 sequences, with around a sixth occurring only once. Sequenced: naive T cells sorted from blood. The chain joins TRBV2 to TRBJ1-4, with D possibly being TRBD1 (6 bases). The source is a man aged 45-60 years in good health. This CDR3 is CASSQTGQNEKLFF. The DNA of the CDR3 is TGTGCCAGCAGTCAGACAGGACAGAATGAAAAACTGTTTTTT.